This T cell receptor beta chain was recovered during a study of blood T cells in healthy people across ages. This CDR3 is built from 14 residues. CDR1 is MGHRA, CDR2 YSYEKL, per germline. V was shortened by 1 base and J by 4 bases, with 10 bases between the two germline ends. A second PCR of roughly 7 to 11 cycles used a sample-barcoded 5' primer and a J-beta primer mix. TCRdb ran MiXCR on the 5' RACE reads and lists one entry per CDR3 protein. This repertoire shows some 290,000 distinct CDR3 sequences, 25% to 30% found once; its top ten account for over 25%. The rearrangement uses TRBV4-1 and TRBJ1-2; D is undetermined. Sequencing was performed on blood. The TCR comes from a woman in her 70s in good health. CDR3 sequence: CASSQAKSIYGYTF. The DNA for the CDR3 is TGCGCCAGCAGCCAAGCTAAGAGCATCTATGGCTACACCTTC.